These 24 T cell receptor beta chains came from one sample sequenced in a study of cytomegalovirus exposure and HLA in healthy donors. Researchers ran the PCR with 60 Vbeta and 13 Jbeta primers. TCRdb keeps only in-frame clones here, not all; method: immunoSEQ multiplex PCR. The data contain 100,000 to 120,000 clones, 75% to 90% of them singletons. Sequences were obtained from PBMCs. These receptors originate from a man aged 30-40 years in good health and CMV-seropositive.

The chain recombines TRBV10-3 with TRBJ2-3; no clear D. Germline CDR1 reads ENHRY; CDR2 reads SYGVKD. The V and J ends lost 0 bases and 2 bases respectively, with 12 bases between them. The CDR3 extends over 16 amino acids. In nucleotides, the CDR3 is TGTGCCATCAGTGAGTCCGAACAGTTCTCCACAGATACGCAGTATTTT. Translating gives CAISESEQFSTDTQYF.

This rearrangement joins TRBV27 to TRBJ2-3, with D unclear. The CDR3 is 16 amino acids. CDR1 is MNHEY, CDR2 SMNVEV, per germline (reference sequence). V gave up 1 base and J gave up 0 bases, with 11 bases separating them. CDR3 protein: CASSLLTTSSTDTQYF. As DNA, the CDR3 is TGTGCCAGCAGTTTATTAACTACTTCTAGCACAGATACGCAGTATTTT.

The chain uses TRBV6-6 and TRBJ2-3, with D perhaps TRBD2 (5 bases). The germline V gene encodes CDR1 MNHNY and CDR2 SVGAGI (reference sequence). With 6 bases removed from V and 2 bases from J, the gap between germline ends came to 9 bases. The CDR3 has 13 residues. CDR3 amino acids: CASSRGATDTQYF. In DNA, the CDR3 is TGTGCCAGCAGCCGGGGAGCCACAGATACGCAGTATTTT.

This chain links TRBV18 with TRBJ2-7; 7 nucleotides align to TRBD2. V lost 3 bases, J lost 0 bases, and 5 bases stayed unmatched. CDR1 is KGHSH and CDR2 is LQKENI in the germline V gene. This CDR3 comprises 15 residues. CDR3 sequence reads: CASSPSGGDSYEQYF. The DNA for the CDR3 is TGTGCCAGCTCACCTTCGGGGGGAGACTCCTACGAGCAGTACTTC.

This rearrangement joins TRBV7-2 to TRBJ2-7, with D possibly being TRBD1 (6 bases). Germline V lookup: CDR1 SGHTA, CDR2 FQGNSA. Trimming shortened V by 5 bases and J by 3 bases, and 14 bases separated the two germline ends. The CDR3 length is 14 residues. CDR3 nucleotide sequence: TGTGCCAGCAGCCTAACCAGGGACAACTACGAGCAGTACTTC. Its protein product is CASSLTRDNYEQYF.

The rearrangement uses TRBV7-2 and TRBJ1-4; weak D call: TRBD1 (6 bases). The CDR3 covers 14 residues. CDR1 is SGHTA, CDR2 FQGNSA, per germline. V was trimmed by 7 bases and J by 7 bases, leaving 16 bases between them. Written as DNA, the CDR3 is TGTGCCAGCAAGGGGGGGGGACATACTGAAAAACTGTTTTTT. Translating it yields CASKGGGHTEKLFF. Based on the CDR3 plus reference TRBV7-2 and TRBJ1-4, the full variable domain is GAGVSQSPSNKVTEKGKDVELRCDPISGHTALYWYRQSLGQGLEFLIYFQGNSAPDKSGLPSDRFSAERTGGSVSTLTIQRTQQEDSAVYLCASKGGGHTEKLFFGSGTQLSVL.

The chain combines TRBV27 with TRBJ1-5; 12 bases map to TRBD1. The CDR3 totals 16 residues. V dropped 5 bases and J dropped 3; count of bases not matched to a gene: 5. Germline values: CDR1 MNHEY, CDR2 SMNVEV (reference sequence). CDR3 in DNA: TGTGCCAGCAGTCCGCGGGACAGGGGGCACAATCAGCCCCAGCATTTT. Its translation: CASSPRDRGHNQPQHF.

The chain uses TRBV9 and TRBJ1-4, with D hard to call. The CDR3 has 15 amino acids. CDR1 SGDLS and CDR2 YYNGEE come from the germline V gene. Trimming pared 0 bases from V and 5 bases from J, leaving 11 bases between. This CDR3 reads CASSVAGFGNEKLFF. The CDR3 nucleotides read TGTGCCAGCAGCGTAGCGGGTTTCGGGAATGAAAAACTGTTTTTT.

V usage is TRBV2 and J usage is TRBJ1-6; D gene uncertain. The germline V gene encodes CDR1 SNHLY and CDR2 FYNNEI. Trimming left V 6 bases short and J 7 bases short, with 10 bases between. The CDR3 contains 13 residues. CDR3 loop: CASSTQRNSPLHF. DNA for the CDR3: TGTGCCAGCAGCACACAGAGAAATTCACCCCTCCACTTT.

This chain links TRBV19 with TRBJ1-5; 10 nucleotides line up with TRBD1. CDR1 and CDR2 from the germline V gene are LNHDA and SQIVND (reference sequence). V gave up 8 bases and J gave up 2 bases; unmatched junction bases: 9. CDR3 length: 16 amino acids. The CDR3 coding sequence is TGTGCCAGTTACGCCGACAGGGGGCAAGGCAATCAGCCCCAGCATTTT. Translated, it gives CASYADRGQGNQPQHF. Complete variable domain (other parts from reference TRBV19 and TRBJ1-5): DGGITQSPKYLFRKEGQNVTLSCEQNLNHDAMYWYRQDPGQGLRLIYYSQIVNDFQKGDIAEGYSVSREKKESFPLTVTSAQKNPTAFYLCASYADRGQGNQPQHFGDGTRLSIL.

A word on this clone: The junction differs from germline at one of its ends, possibly a read error. The chain is built from TRBV11-3 and TRBJ1-2, with a weak D call TRBD1 (6 bases). The germline V gene has CDR1 SGHNT and CDR2 YENEEA. The CDR3 spans 13 residues. The CDR3 reads CASRARGTGLIAF. Written as DNA, the CDR3 is TGTGCCAGCAGGGCCCGGGGTACAGGGCTCATCGCCTTC.

The chain has TRBV27 and TRBJ1-6; TRBD1 matches 7 bases. The germline V gene encodes CDR1 MNHEY and CDR2 SMNVEV (reference sequence). Trimming cost V 1 base and J 7 bases; bases outside gene matches: 7. The CDR3 extends over 16 amino acids. The CDR3: CASSLYGDSANSPLHF. CDR3 nucleotides: TGTGCCAGCAGTTTATATGGGGACAGCGCCAATTCACCCCTCCACTTT.

This clone was seen just once. The CDR3: CASSSYAGGQRYGYTF. DNA for the CDR3: TGTGCCAGCAGTTCATACGCCGGGGGACAGCGTTATGGCTACACCTTC. This chain joins TRBV28 and TRBJ1-2, with TRBD1 matching 7 bases. Germline lookup yields CDR1 MDHEN and CDR2 SYDVKM. V gave up 4 bases and J gave up 5 bases; unmatched junction bases: 13. The CDR3 runs to 16 residues.

This clone was seen more than once but under ten times. This rearrangement joins TRBV5-4 to TRBJ1-1; tentative D call: TRBD1 (5 bases). V was clipped by 0 bases and J by 1 base, with 10 bases between them. There are 15 residues in the CDR3. Germline V CDR1 and CDR2: SGHNT, YYREEE (reference sequence). CDR3 DNA sequence: TGTGCCAGCAGCTTGGGGGCAGGGAAGAACACTGAAGCTTTCTTT. Translation gives CASSLGAGKNTEAFF.

The chain uses TRBV20-1 and TRBJ1-2; D is possibly TRBD1 (5 bases). This CDR3 has 11 amino acids. The germline V gene encodes CDR1 DFQATT and CDR2 SNEGSKA (reference sequence). CDR3 amino acids: CSFPRGDDYTF. The CDR3 DNA reads as TGCAGCTTCCCAAGGGGCGACGACTACACCTTC.

This sequence joins TRBV19 and TRBJ2-7; the match to TRBD2 covers 7 bases. This CDR3 is built from 16 residues. V lost 1 base and J lost 3; bases outside the gene matches: 9. Germline lookup yields CDR1 LNHDA and CDR2 SQIVND (reference sequence). The CDR3 coding sequence is TGTGCCAGTAGTATAGTGATAGGGGCGGGAGACTACGAGCAGTACTTC. It is translated as CASSIVIGAGDYEQYF. Supplemented by reference TRBV19 and TRBJ2-7, the full variable domain reads DGGITQSPKYLFRKEGQNVTLSCEQNLNHDAMYWYRQDPGQGLRLIYYSQIVNDFQKGDIAEGYSVSREKKESFPLTVTSAQKNPTAFYLCASSIVIGAGDYEQYFGPGTRLTVT.

This chain connects TRBV6-6 to TRBJ2-7, with TRBD2 identical over 10 bases. Looked up from germline, CDR1 is MNHNY and CDR2 is SVGAGI (reference sequence). With 5 bases clipped from V and 1 base from J, the junction kept 5 bases outside the gene matches. The CDR3 contains 15 residues. This CDR3 reads CASSKWTSGSYEQYF. The CDR3 DNA is TGTGCCAGCAGTAAATGGACTAGCGGATCCTACGAGCAGTACTTC.

The chain carries TRBV19 and TRBJ2-5, with 9 bases aligning to TRBD1. The J call is doubtful: the DNA matches TRBJ2-7 better. This CDR3 region has 14 residues. Germline V gene data show CDR1 as LNHDA and CDR2 as SQIVND (reference sequence). In DNA form, the CDR3 reads TGTGCCAGTAGTCCTACAGGGGGCCGGTACGAGCAGTACTTC. It is translated as CASSPTGGRYEQYF.

The chain links TRBV29-1 to TRBJ2-7, with 7 positions matching TRBD1. There are 12 residues in the CDR3. Germline V gene data show CDR1 as SQVTM and CDR2 as ANQGSEA. Unmatched junction bases numbered 9, after V lost 7 bases and J lost 6 bases. The CDR3 DNA follows: TGCAGCGCTTCGAACAGGGGTGGCGAGCAGTACTTC. It specifies CSASNRGGEQYF.

This clone showed up just once. The chain links TRBV9 to TRBJ2-7; weak D call: TRBD2 (5 bases). Germline V gives CDR1 SGDLS, CDR2 YYNGEE. This CDR3 has 13 residues. V was cut by 4 bases and J by 5 bases, with 13 bases left in between. In DNA form, the CDR3 reads TGTGCCAGCAGCCTGGACTGGTCCAACGAGCAGTACTTC. Amino acid sequence: CASSLDWSNEQYF. The complete variable domain, with remaining parts taken from reference TRBV9 and TRBJ2-7, reads DSGVTQTPKHLITATGQRVTLRCSPRSGDLSVYWYQQSLDQGLQFLIQYYNGEERAKGNILERFSAQQFPDLHSELNLSSLELGDSALYFCASSLDWSNEQYFGPGTRLTVT.

The chain is built from TRBV10-3 and TRBJ2-2, with D possibly being TRBD2 (5 bases). Germline-derived CDR1 and CDR2 are ENHRY and SYGVKD. The germline V and J ends were trimmed by 5 bases and 3 bases, with 19 bases remaining between them. This CDR3 has 17 amino acids. The CDR3 nucleotides read TGTGCCATCAGTCAGCTCGAAGCAGGCGGGTACACCGGGGAGCTGTTTTTT. It specifies CAISQLEAGGYTGELFF.

The J gene is TRBJ2-7, the V gene TRBV7-6; possible D gene TRBD2, 5 bases. In germline, CDR1 is SGHVS, CDR2 FNYEAQ. The CDR3 covers 16 residues. Trimming stripped 3 bases from V and 4 bases from J, with 19 bases between. The CDR3, as DNA: TGTGCCAGCAGCTTGGGCCCTAGGGTAGCGTTTTACGAGCAGTACTTC. This codes for CASSLGPRVAFYEQYF.

This clone was counted between two and nine times. The chain is built from TRBV5-1 and TRBJ2-1, with 8 positions matching TRBD2. Trimming at V came to 5 bases and at J to 7 bases, leaving 8 bases not matched to a gene. Germline V gene sequence: CDR1 SGHRS, CDR2 YFSETQ. The length of the CDR3 is 14 residues. This chain's CDR3 is CASRERGLENEQFF. CDR3 bases: TGCGCCAGCAGGGAGCGGGGGCTGGAAAATGAGCAGTTCTTC.

V and J are TRBV5-1 and TRBJ1-4, with D perhaps matching TRBD1 (6 bases). V lost 2 bases and J 8 bases, leaving 16 bases between the germline ends. The CDR3 loop spans 15 amino acids. Germline values: CDR1 SGHRS, CDR2 YFSETQ. CDR3 in DNA: TGCGCCAGCAGCTTACTCGGACAGATCCGCGAAAAACTGTTTTTT. Translating gives CASSLLGQIREKLFF.